This TCR beta chain was observed in a study of T cells in Graves' hyperthyroidism and ophthalmopathy. Study-wide context: Peripheral blood was secured at the point of initial diagnosis, before any treatment.

The study, taken as a whole, reports: Researchers found most expanded thyroid clonotypes above 0.001 in blood as well.

Worth noting for this clonotype: Its antigen is as yet unknown.

For ophthalmopathy patients, the Clinical Activity Score was at least 3 and the NOSPECS grade at least 4; duration was under 3 months. Uncontrolled infection, other autoimmune disease, pregnancy or lactation excluded patients. RNA transcripts gave rise to amplified TCR beta CDR3 regions. Using the HTBI primer set, a first-round RT-PCR was run on the TCR CDR3. One entry per CDR3 protein, called by TCRdb with MiXCR from the multiplex PCR reads. The table shows approximately 600,000 distinct CDR3 sequences, with more than 13% occurring only once. The specimen sequenced was blood. This sequence originates from a young woman with Graves' ophthalmopathy.

CDR3 sequence: CASSATGGSRNEQFF. CDR3 sequence (DNA): TGTGCCAGCAGCGCTACAGGGGGCTCAAGGAATGAGCAGTTCTTC. The J gene is TRBJ2-1, the V gene TRBV9; 9 positions match TRBD1. This CDR3 has 15 amino acids. Germline V CDR1 and CDR2: SGDLS, YYNGEE. The V and J ends lost 3 bases and 7 bases, in that order; junction bases with no gene match: 8.